This T cell receptor (beta chain) appears in the sequencing data of a study of OX40 agonist ivuxolimab in advanced cancers. The assay was immunoSEQ multiplex PCR, and TCRdb's table has in-frame clones only and misses some. This sample has tens of thousands of clones, with around 89% found just once. The CDR3 runs to 14 residues. Per germline, CDR1 MNHNY and CDR2 SVGAGI (reference sequence). Trimming shortened V by 3 bases and J by 10 bases, and 16 bases separated the two germline ends. The sequence came from an adult with an advanced solid tumor such as melanoma, head and neck, liver or kidney cancer. Sequences were derived from CD4+ or CD8+ T cells sorted from blood, sampled in a trial of the OX40 agonist ivuxolimab. The chain carries TRBV6-6 and TRBJ1-5, with a possible D match to TRBD1 (5 bases). CDR3 bases: TGTGCCAGCAGTTATTCGGCAGGGATCTCCCCCCAGCATTTT. Protein: CASSYSAGISPQHF.